These T cell receptor beta chains were read from a single sample in a study of beta chain features in type 1 diabetes. Assay: immunoSEQ multiplex PCR; the TCRdb copy retains only in-frame clones and omits some. The table lists roughly 280,000 clones, approximately 24% of them singletons. Sequencing input: naive CD4+ T cells from blood. Receptor source: a woman in her twenties or thirties with type 1 diabetes. Each CDR3 is given with its conserved first and last residue. A D gene is named only where the DNA matches it firmly. Clone size is stated in some rows and not others, as once, few, many or a class when expanded.

v_gene	d_gene	abundance	j_gene	CDR3nt	CDR3aa
TRBV19	NA	NA	TRBJ2-7	TGTGCCAGTAGTAGTCGGGACATCAGCTCCTACGAGCAGTACTTC	CASSSRDISSYEQYF
TRBV6-6	NA	NA	TRBJ1-1	TGTGCCAGCAGGATTGGGAGGGCGGGGATCACTGAAGCTTTCTTT	CASRIGRAGITEAFF
TRBV7-8	TRBD2	NA	TRBJ2-1	TGTGCCAGCACGATGGGACTAGCGGAATACAATGAGCAGTTCTTC	CASTMGLAEYNEQFF
TRBV5-6	NA	NA	TRBJ2-7	TGTGCCAGCAGCAAGACAACAACCTACGAGCAGTACTTC	CASSKTTTYEQYF
TRBV15	NA	NA	TRBJ2-3	TGTGCCACCAGCAGAGAGAGCGCGGGGCCGGGGCAGGATACGCAGTATTTT	CATSRESAGPGQDTQYF
TRBV5-1	NA	few	TRBJ2-2	TGCGCCAGCAGCTCTCGACAACCAAACACCGGGGAGCTGTTTTTT	CASSSRQPNTGELFF
TRBV9	NA	few	TRBJ2-5	TGTGCCAGCAGCCGACAGGTCCGGGAGACCCAGTACTTC	CASSRQVRETQYF
TRBV9	TRBD1	few	TRBJ2-7	TGTGCCAGCAGCGCCTACCCGGGACAGGGCCTCTACGAGCAGTACTTC	CASSAYPGQGLYEQYF
TRBV9	NA	NA	TRBJ2-1	TGTGCCAGCAGCGTATTCGAGATGGGTGCTAGCTATGACAATGAGCAGTTCTTC	CASSVFEMGASYDNEQFF
TRBV5-1	TRBD2	NA	TRBJ2-3	TGCGCCAGCAGCTTGGGACTAGCGGGAGATACGCAGTATTTT	CASSLGLAGDTQYF
TRBV28	TRBD2	few	TRBJ2-1	TGTGCCAGCAGTTCAACGACTAGCGGGAGGCGAACGTTCTTC	CASSSTTSGRRTFF
TRBV30	NA	few	TRBJ2-5	TGTGCCTGGAGTCGGGGGACCCAGTACTTC	CAWSRGTQYF
TRBV7-9	NA	NA	TRBJ1-1	TGTGCCAGCAGCTTATCGGGGGGTATCGGCGCATCTTTCTTT	CASSLSGGIGASFF
TRBV12-5	NA	few	TRBJ2-5	TGTGCTAGTGGTTTGGCGACGGGCCAAGAGACCCAGTACTTC	CASGLATGQETQYF
TRBV18	NA	once	TRBJ2-7	TGTGCCAGCTCACCCGGACAGTCCTACGAGCAGTACTTC	CASSPGQSYEQYF
TRBV21-1	NA	NA	TRBJ2-5	TGTGCCAGCAGCGAACAGGGCGTTGAGACCCAGTACTTC	CASSEQGVETQYF
TRBV27	NA	few	TRBJ2-7	TGTGCCAGCAGTGTACAGGGATACGAGCAGTACTTC	CASSVQGYEQYF
TRBV7-9	NA	few	TRBJ1-2	TGTGCCAGCAGCAATCAGGACAATGGCTACACCTTC	CASSNQDNGYTF
TRBV7-6	NA	NA	TRBJ2-2	TGTGCCAGCAGTAGGGACACTGGAGTCGGGGAGCTGTTTTTT	CASSRDTGVGELFF
TRBV15	TRBD1	few	TRBJ2-7	TGTGCCACCAGCAGGGAGGGACAGGGTTACGAGCAGTACTTC	CATSREGQGYEQYF
TRBV19	NA	NA	TRBJ2-7	TGTGCCAGTAGTATAGAAGCAGAGCAGTACTTC	CASSIEAEQYF
TRBV2	NA	few	TRBJ2-4	TGTGCCAGCACCTTAGCCAAAAACATTCAGTACTTC	CASTLAKNIQYF
TRBV6-6	TRBD1	NA	TRBJ1-2	TGTGCCAGCACCATCGACAGGGGTAGTGGCTACACCTTC	CASTIDRGSGYTF
TRBV27	NA	NA	TRBJ2-5	TGTGCCACCTACTCGACGGCAGGAAACCCCTACCAAGAGACCCAGTACTTC	CATYSTAGNPYQETQYF
TRBV9	NA	NA	TRBJ1-1	TGTGCCAGCAGCACACAGGGCTCGGGCACTGAAGCTTTCTTT	CASSTQGSGTEAFF
TRBV11-2	NA	NA	TRBJ2-5	TGTGCCAGCAGCTGGTCGGACCAAGAGACCCAGTACTTC	CASSWSDQETQYF
TRBV18	NA	NA	TRBJ1-1	TGTGCCAGCTCACCACGTGAAGCATTCTTGACTGAAGCTTTCTTT	CASSPREAFLTEAFF